This TCR beta chain is drawn from a study of T cell changes during pregnancy in multiple sclerosis. The V end was cut by 5 bases, the J end by 5 bases, with 10 bases between. Looked up from germline, CDR1 is SEHNR and CDR2 is FQNEAQ (reference sequence). This CDR3 comprises 13 residues. The repertoire was sequenced with immunoSEQ multiplex PCR; TCRdb's copy has only in-frame clones and lacks some. Of about 32,000 clones listed, 70% to 90% were seen once; the top ten hold around 10%. The rearrangement uses TRBV7-9 and TRBJ2-1; no clear D. Material: CD8+ T cells from peripheral blood mononuclear cells, obtained in the third trimester of pregnancy. The sequence came from a female donor with multiple sclerosis, enrolled in a pregnancy study. As DNA, the CDR3 is TGTGCCAGCAGCGAGGCTTACGACAATGAGCAGTTCTTC. It is translated as CASSEAYDNEQFF. The whole variable domain, remainder taken from reference TRBV7-9 and TRBJ2-1, is DTGVSQNPRHKITKRGQNVTFRCDPISEHNRLYWYRQTLGQGPEFLTYFQNEAQLEKSRLLSDRFSAERPKGSFSTLEIQRTEQGDSAMYLCASSEAYDNEQFFGPGTRLTVL.